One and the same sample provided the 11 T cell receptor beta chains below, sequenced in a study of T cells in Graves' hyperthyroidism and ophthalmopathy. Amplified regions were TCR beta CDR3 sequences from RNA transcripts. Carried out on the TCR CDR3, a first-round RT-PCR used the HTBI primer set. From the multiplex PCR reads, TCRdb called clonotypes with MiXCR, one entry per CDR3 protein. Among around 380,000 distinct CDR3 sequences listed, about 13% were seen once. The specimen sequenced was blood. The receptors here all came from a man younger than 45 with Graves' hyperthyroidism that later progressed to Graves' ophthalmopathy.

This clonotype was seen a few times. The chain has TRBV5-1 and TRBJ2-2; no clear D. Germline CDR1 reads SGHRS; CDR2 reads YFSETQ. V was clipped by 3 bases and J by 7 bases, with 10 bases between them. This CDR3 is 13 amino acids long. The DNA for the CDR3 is TGCGCCAGCAGCTCTCACTTTGGCGGGGAGCTGTTTTTT. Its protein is CASSSHFGGELFF.

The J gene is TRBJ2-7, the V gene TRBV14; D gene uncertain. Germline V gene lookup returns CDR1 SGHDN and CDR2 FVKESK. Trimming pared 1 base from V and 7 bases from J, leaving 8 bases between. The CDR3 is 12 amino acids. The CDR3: CASSQVYREQYF. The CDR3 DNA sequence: TGTGCCAGCAGCCAAGTTTATCGGGAGCAGTACTTC.

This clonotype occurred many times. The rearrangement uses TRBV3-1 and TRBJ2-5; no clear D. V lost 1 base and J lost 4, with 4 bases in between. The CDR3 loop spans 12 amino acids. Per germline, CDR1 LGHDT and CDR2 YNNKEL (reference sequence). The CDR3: CASSQAGETQYF. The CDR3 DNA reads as TGTGCCAGCAGCCAAGCAGGAGAGACCCAGTACTTC.

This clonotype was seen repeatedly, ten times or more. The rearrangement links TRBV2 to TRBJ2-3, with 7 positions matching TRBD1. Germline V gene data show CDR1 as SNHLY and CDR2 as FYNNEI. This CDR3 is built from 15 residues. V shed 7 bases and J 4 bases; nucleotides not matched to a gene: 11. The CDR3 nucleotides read TGTGCCAGCAATAAAGAGACAGGGATCGCAGATACGCAGTATTTT. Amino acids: CASNKETGIADTQYF.

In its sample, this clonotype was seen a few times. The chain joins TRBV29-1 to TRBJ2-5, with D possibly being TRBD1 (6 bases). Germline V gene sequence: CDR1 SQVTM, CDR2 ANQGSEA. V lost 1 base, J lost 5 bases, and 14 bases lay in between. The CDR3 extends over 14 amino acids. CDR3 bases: TGCAGCGTTGAAGGCGAGAGACAGGCGGAGACCCAGTACTTC. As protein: CSVEGERQAETQYF.

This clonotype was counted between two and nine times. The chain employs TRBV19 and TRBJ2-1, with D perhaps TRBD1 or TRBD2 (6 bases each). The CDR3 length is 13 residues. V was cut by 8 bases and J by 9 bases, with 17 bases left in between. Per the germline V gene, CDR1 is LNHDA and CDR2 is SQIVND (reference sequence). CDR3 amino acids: CASGGGFGIEQFF. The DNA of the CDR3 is TGTGCCAGTGGAGGGGGTTTTGGGATTGAGCAGTTCTTC. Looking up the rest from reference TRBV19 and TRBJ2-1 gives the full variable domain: DGGITQSPKYLFRKEGQNVTLSCEQNLNHDAMYWYRQDPGQGLRLIYYSQIVNDFQKGDIAEGYSVSREKKESFPLTVTSAQKNPTAFYLCASGGGFGIEQFFGPGTRLTVL.

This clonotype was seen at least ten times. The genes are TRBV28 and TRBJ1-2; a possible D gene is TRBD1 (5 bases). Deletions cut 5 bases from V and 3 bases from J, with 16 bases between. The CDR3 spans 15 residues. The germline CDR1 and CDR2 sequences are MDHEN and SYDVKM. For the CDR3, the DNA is TGTGCCAGCAGTCTCACCCAGGGTATTGACTATGGCTACACCTTC. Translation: CASSLTQGIDYGYTF.

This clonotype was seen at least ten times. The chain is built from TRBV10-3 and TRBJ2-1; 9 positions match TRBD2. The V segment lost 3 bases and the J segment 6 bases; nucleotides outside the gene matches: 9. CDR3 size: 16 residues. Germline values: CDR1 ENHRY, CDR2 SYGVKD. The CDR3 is CAISDGAGGLGNEQFF. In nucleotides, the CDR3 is TGTGCCATCAGTGATGGAGCGGGGGGCCTGGGCAATGAGCAGTTCTTC.

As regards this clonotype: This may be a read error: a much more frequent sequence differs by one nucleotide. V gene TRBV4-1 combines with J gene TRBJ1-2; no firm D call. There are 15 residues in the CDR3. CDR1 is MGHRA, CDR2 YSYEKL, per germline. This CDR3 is CASGQDSDSYYGYTF. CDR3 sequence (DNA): TGCGCCAGCGGCCAAGATTCGGACTCTTACTATGGCTACACCTTC.

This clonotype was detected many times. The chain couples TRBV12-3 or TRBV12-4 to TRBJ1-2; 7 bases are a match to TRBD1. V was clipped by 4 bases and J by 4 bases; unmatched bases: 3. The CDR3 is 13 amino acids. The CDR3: CASSWDSFYGYTF. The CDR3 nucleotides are TGTGCCAGCAGTTGGGACAGCTTCTATGGCTACACCTTC.

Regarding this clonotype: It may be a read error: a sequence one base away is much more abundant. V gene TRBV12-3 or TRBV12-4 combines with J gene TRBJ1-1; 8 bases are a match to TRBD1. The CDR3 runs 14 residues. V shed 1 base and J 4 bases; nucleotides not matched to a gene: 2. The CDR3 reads CASSLGTGSTEAFF. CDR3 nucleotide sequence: TGTGCCAGCAGTTTAGGGACAGGGAGCACTGAAGCTTTCTTT.